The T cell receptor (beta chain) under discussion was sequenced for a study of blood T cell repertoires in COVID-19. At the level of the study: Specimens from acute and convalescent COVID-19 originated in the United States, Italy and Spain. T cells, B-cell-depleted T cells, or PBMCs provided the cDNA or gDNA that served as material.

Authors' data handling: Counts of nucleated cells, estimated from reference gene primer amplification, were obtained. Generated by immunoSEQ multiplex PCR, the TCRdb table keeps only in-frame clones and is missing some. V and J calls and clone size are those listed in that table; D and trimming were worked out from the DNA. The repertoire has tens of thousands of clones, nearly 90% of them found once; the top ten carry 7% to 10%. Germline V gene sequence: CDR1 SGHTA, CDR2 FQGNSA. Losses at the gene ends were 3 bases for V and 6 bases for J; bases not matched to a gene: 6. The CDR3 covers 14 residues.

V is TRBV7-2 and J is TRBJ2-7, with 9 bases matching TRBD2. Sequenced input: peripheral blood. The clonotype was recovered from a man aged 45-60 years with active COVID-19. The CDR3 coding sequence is TGTGCCAGCAGCTTCCGCGGGGGGGCGTCCGAGCAGTACTTC. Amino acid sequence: CASSFRGGASEQYF.